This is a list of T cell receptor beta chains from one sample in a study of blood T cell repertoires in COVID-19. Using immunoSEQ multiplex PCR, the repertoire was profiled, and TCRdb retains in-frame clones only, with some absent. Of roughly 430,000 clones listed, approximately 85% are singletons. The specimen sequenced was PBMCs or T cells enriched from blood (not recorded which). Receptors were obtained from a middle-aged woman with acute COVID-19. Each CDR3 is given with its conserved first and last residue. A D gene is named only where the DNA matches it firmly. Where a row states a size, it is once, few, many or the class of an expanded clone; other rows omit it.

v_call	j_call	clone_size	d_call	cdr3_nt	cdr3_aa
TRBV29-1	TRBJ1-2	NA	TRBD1	TGCAGCGTCTCGGGACAGGGGATAAATGGCTACACCTTC	CSVSGQGINGYTF
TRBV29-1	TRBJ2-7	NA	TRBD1	TGCAGCGTTGAAACCGGGACAGCTCACTACGAGCAGTACTTC	CSVETGTAHYEQYF
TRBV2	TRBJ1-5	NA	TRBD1	TGTGCCAGCAGTGAGGGGACAGGGGGCGTTTTTGGCAATCAGCCCCAGCATTTT	CASSEGTGGVFGNQPQHF
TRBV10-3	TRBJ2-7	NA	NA	TGTGCCATCAGTGAGGAGGGATACCCTTCCTACGAGCAGTACTTC	CAISEEGYPSYEQYF
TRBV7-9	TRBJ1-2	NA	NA	TGTGCCAGCAGCTCTTTCGACAGGAGCTATGGCTACACCTTC	CASSSFDRSYGYTF
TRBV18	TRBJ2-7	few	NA	TGTGCCAGCTCACCCGGACTATCCACGGACGAGCAGTACTTC	CASSPGLSTDEQYF
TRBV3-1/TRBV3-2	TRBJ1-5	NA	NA	TGTGCCAGCAGCCAAGAATGGGGCAGAAATCAGCCCCAGCATTTT	CASSQEWGRNQPQHF
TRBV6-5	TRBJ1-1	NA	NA	TGTGCCAGCAGTTATTTGGGGGCGTCCGATCGAGCTTTCTTT	CASSYLGASDRAFF
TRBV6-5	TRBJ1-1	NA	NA	TGTGCCAGCAGACGACAGCTGAACACTGAAGCTTTCTTT	CASRRQLNTEAFF
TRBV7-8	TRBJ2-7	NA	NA	TGTGCCAGCAGCTCGTTTTACGAGCAGTACTTC	CASSSFYEQYF
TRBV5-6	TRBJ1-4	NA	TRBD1	TGTGCCAGCAACTCACAGGGGGAGGAAAAACTGTTTTTT	CASNSQGEEKLFF
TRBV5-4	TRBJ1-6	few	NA	TGTGCCAGCAGCTCAACAGGAAACTCACCCCTCCACTTT	CASSSTGNSPLHF
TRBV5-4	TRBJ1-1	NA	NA	TGTGCCAGCAGCTTGCAACAGGCAAACACTGAAGCTTTCTTT	CASSLQQANTEAFF
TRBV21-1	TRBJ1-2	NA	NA	TGTGCCAGCAGCAAAGGGGACAGGGACATCTATGGCTACACCTTC	CASSKGDRDIYGYTF
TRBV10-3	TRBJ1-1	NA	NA	TGTGCCATCAGTGAGTCGGGAGGGCGGGACACTGAAGCTTTCTTT	CAISESGGRDTEAFF
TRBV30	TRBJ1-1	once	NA	TGTGCCTGGAATCCTTTGGTCAGGGCGATCGCTTTCTTT	CAWNPLVRAIAFF
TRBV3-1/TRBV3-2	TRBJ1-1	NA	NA	TGTGCCAGCAGCCAAGTTGCGACGGGGAACACTGAAGCTTTCTTT	CASSQVATGNTEAFF
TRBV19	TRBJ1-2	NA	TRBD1	TGTGCCAGTTCGCCTGACAGGGGAGCCATCTATGGCTACACCTTC	CASSPDRGAIYGYTF
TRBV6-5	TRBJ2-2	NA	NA	TGTGCCAGCAGTTTCAGCGCCGGGGAGCTGTTTTTT	CASSFSAGELFF
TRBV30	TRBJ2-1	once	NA	TGTGCCTGGAGGGGGACAGGGGCTAGCGGGGTATACAATGAGCAGTTCTTC	CAWRGTGASGVYNEQFF
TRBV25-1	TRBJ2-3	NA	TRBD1	TGTGCCAGCAGTGAACCTAGAACAGGGGTTGCTACGCAGTATTTT	CASSEPRTGVATQYF
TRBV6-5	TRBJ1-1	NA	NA	TGTGCCAGCAGTTACTCGAATAAGCGGGGCACTGAAGCTTTCTTT	CASSYSNKRGTEAFF
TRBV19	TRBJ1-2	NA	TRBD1	TGTGCCAGTAGTCGACAGGGGCCGCGTATCAACTATGGCTACACCTTC	CASSRQGPRINYGYTF
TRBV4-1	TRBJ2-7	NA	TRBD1	TGCGCCAGCAGCCCCAGGACAGGGCCCTACGAGCAGTACTTC	CASSPRTGPYEQYF
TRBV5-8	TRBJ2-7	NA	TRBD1	TGTGCCAGCAGCCGGACAGGGGCTATCTACGAGCAGTACTTC	CASSRTGAIYEQYF
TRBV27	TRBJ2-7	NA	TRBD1	TGTGCCAGCAGTATGACCGGGACAGGAGGCTACGAGCAGTACTTC	CASSMTGTGGYEQYF
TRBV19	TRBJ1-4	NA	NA	TGTGCCAGTAAAAGGCCGGGACTGAGTGAAAAACTGTTTTTT	CASKRPGLSEKLFF
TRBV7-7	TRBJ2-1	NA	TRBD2	TGTGCCAGCAGCTCCCAACTAGCGGGGGGGGTCGATGAGCAGTTCTTC	CASSSQLAGGVDEQFF
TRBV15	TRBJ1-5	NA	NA	TGTGCCACCAGCACTATGGGAGTGAGGAGCAATCAGCCCCAGCATTTT	CATSTMGVRSNQPQHF